The clone carrying this T cell receptor (beta chain) has only one observation. Its antigen is unidentified. This record belongs to a study of type 1 regulatory T cells. Across the study: This in vitro CD4 product, T-allo10, is enriched for Tr1 cells and alloantigen-specific.

Each CDR3 protein gets one entry after TCRdb re-called the reads with MiXCR. The sample lists 55,000 to 65,000 distinct CDR3 sequences, less than 65% occurring once. Trimming removed 4 bases from V and 2 bases from J, with 13 bases in between. CDR3 length: 15 residues. The TCR was taken from a human donor in good health. The chain employs TRBV12-3 or TRBV12-4 and TRBJ2-3, with unresolved D. The sample was cultured non-Tr1 T cells, either the whole culture or a sorted T cell fraction (not recorded which). The DNA for the CDR3 is TGTGCCAGCAGTTGGGCCAGGCCTTACACAGATACGCAGTATTTT. Translating it yields CASSWARPYTDTQYF.